One T cell receptor (beta chain) is described in this entry. This sample was taken from a study of T cell responses to AZD1222 COVID-19 vaccine. Clones were read by immunoSEQ multiplex PCR, and TCRdb kept only the in-frame ones, dropping some. The table shows about 140,000 clones, with about 89% occurring only once. Germline-derived CDR1 and CDR2 are MGHRA and YSYEKL. The CDR3 extends over 16 amino acids. V gave up 1 base and J gave up 3 bases, with 15 bases separating them. The source material was peripheral blood, sampled on day 0 of AZD1222 vaccination. V usage is TRBV4-1 and J usage is TRBJ2-5; a weak D match, TRBD2 (6 bases). This receptor was taken from an adult in good health. DNA of the CDR3: TGCGCCAGCAGCCAAGTCGGCCCCCGGAGGGAAGAGACCCAGTACTTC. Its translation: CASSQVGPRREETQYF.